These 16 T cell receptor beta chains share one sample of origin, sequenced in a study of T cell responses to AZD1222 COVID-19 vaccine. Libraries were prepared by immunoSEQ multiplex PCR; TCRdb keeps only in-frame clonotypes and omits some of them. The sample shows some 80,000 clones, roughly 80% of them seen only once. The sample consisted of peripheral blood, taken 28 days after the second dose of the MenACWY control vaccine. All receptors come from an adult who received the MenACWY meningococcal vaccine as a control.

The chain employs TRBV28 and TRBJ2-1; 7 bases are a match to TRBD2. This CDR3 is 14 amino acids long. Trimming removed 6 bases from V and 4 bases from J; junction bases left unmatched: 6. Germline V gene data show CDR1 as MDHEN and CDR2 as SYDVKM. The CDR3 DNA follows: TGTGCCAGCAGCCTCTCTAGCGGATACAATGAGCAGTTCTTC. Protein sequence: CASSLSSGYNEQFF.

This chain uses TRBV6-5 with TRBJ1-5; D is undetermined. CDR1 and CDR2 (germline): MNHEY, SVGAGI. The ends were cut back, 7 bases at V and 1 base at J, with 11 bases in the middle. There are 14 residues in the CDR3. CDR3 residues: CASKGTWSNQPQHF. The DNA for the CDR3 is TGTGCCAGCAAAGGCACGTGGAGCAATCAGCCCCAGCATTTT.

The rearrangement links TRBV30 to TRBJ1-2; no clear D gene. CDR3 length: 12 residues. Per the germline V gene, CDR1 is GTSNPN and CDR2 is SVGIG (reference sequence). V lost 1 base, J lost 10 bases, and 13 bases lay in between. The CDR3 sequence: CAWSAGLGNYTF. The CDR3 nucleotides read TGTGCCTGGAGTGCAGGTCTGGGGAACTACACCTTC.

The chain links TRBV4-2 to TRBJ1-6, with D unresolved. V lost 0 bases and J 6 bases, leaving 12 bases between the germline ends. From germline, CDR1 is LGHNA and CDR2 YNFKEQ. CDR3 length: 16 amino acids. The CDR3 here is CASSQDVRPTNSPLHF. The CDR3 nucleotides are TGTGCCAGCAGCCAAGATGTGCGCCCCACTAATTCACCCCTCCACTTT.

Concerning this clone itself: The same CDR3 also results from other DNA sequences found in this sample. In nucleotides, the CDR3 is TGTGCCAGTTCCTCGGGGTCCTACGAGCAGTACTTC. This translates into CASSSGSYEQYF. J is TRBJ2-7 and V is TRBV19; D may be TRBD2 (5 bases). CDR1 is LNHDA and CDR2 is SQIVND in the germline V gene (reference sequence). The length of the CDR3 is 12 residues. Trimming shortened V by 8 bases and J by 1 base, and 9 bases separated the two germline ends. Complete variable domain (other parts from reference TRBV19 and TRBJ2-7): DGGITQSPKYLFRKEGQNVTLSCEQNLNHDAMYWYRQDPGQGLRLIYYSQIVNDFQKGDIAEGYSVSREKKESFPLTVTSAQKNPTAFYLCASSSGSYEQYFGPGTRLTVT.

The rearrangement links TRBV20-1 to TRBJ1-2; no clear D. The germline CDR1 and CDR2 sequences are DFQATT and SNEGSKA (reference sequence). The CDR3 has 11 amino acids. Trimming took off 3 bases at V and 8 bases at J, with 10 bases between the two ends. In nucleotides, the CDR3 is TGCAGTGCTAGGGGTGGAGGGGGCTACACCTTC. Translation gives CSARGGGGYTF.

This clone is a singleton in its sample. The J gene is TRBJ1-2, the V gene TRBV5-1, with 7 bases fitting TRBD1. V was pared by 2 bases and J by 4 bases, with 2 bases of the junction left unmatched. The CDR3 is 13 residues long. Germline V gene data show CDR1 as SGHRS and CDR2 as YFSETQ. CDR3 coding DNA: TGCGCCAGCAGCTTAGACAGGGCCTATGGCTACACCTTC. Translated, it gives CASSLDRAYGYTF. The full variable domain, completed using reference TRBV5-1 and TRBJ1-2, is KAGVTQTPRYLIKTRGQQVTLSCSPISGHRSVSWYQQTPGQGLQFLFEYFSETQRNKGNFPGRFSGRQFSNSRSEMNVSTLELGDSALYLCASSLDRAYGYTFGSGTRLTVV.

V and J are TRBV6-5 and TRBJ2-1; 7 nucleotides align to TRBD2. Per the germline V gene, CDR1 is MNHEY and CDR2 is SVGAGI. V lost 8 bases and J lost 2; bases outside the gene matches: 3. The CDR3 has 13 residues. The CDR3: CASQRDAYNEQFF. The CDR3 region has the DNA TGTGCCAGCCAGCGGGATGCCTACAATGAGCAGTTCTTC.

This chain uses TRBV5-6 with TRBJ1-3, with D possibly TRBD1 on 6 matching bases. V was cut by 4 bases and J by 4 bases, with 15 bases left in between. This CDR3 has 15 residues. Germline values: CDR1 SGHDT, CDR2 YYEEEE. The CDR3 reads CASSLDRSLGNTIYF. The CDR3 DNA follows: TGTGCCAGCAGCCTTGACAGGAGCCTGGGAAACACCATATATTTT.

This clone was counted only a few times. V usage is TRBV7-9 and J usage is TRBJ2-7; D perhaps matches TRBD2 (5 bases). This CDR3 is 13 amino acids long. CDR1 is SEHNR, CDR2 FQNEAQ, per germline (reference sequence). V lost 3 bases and J 7 bases, leaving 13 bases between the germline ends. This chain's CDR3 is CASSLSDLGEQYF. The CDR3 DNA follows: TGTGCCAGCAGCTTGTCGGACTTGGGGGAGCAGTACTTC.

The rearrangement uses TRBV4-2 and TRBJ2-3; D is undetermined. The CDR3 is made up of 14 amino acids. The germline V gene encodes CDR1 LGHNA and CDR2 YNFKEQ. With 0 bases removed from V and 4 bases from J, the gap between germline ends came to 8 bases. The CDR3, as DNA: TGTGCCAGCAGCCAAGAGTCTTCGGCAGATACGCAGTATTTT. This translates into CASSQESSADTQYF.

This CDR3 is CASSRGAGSAYEQYF. The CDR3, as DNA: TGTGCCAGCTCACGCGGCGCGGGATCTGCCTACGAGCAGTACTTC. J is TRBJ2-7 and V is TRBV18, with TRBD2 as a possible D gene (6 bases). The CDR3 loop spans 15 amino acids. Germline V lookup: CDR1 KGHSH, CDR2 LQKENI. Trimming left V 4 bases short and J 2 bases short, with 15 bases between.

This clone was detected only once. The gene calls are TRBV4-3 and TRBJ1-2, with 9 positions matching TRBD1. V trimming: 3 bases; J trimming: 4 bases; junction bases outside the gene matches: 3. The CDR3 totals 14 residues. CDR1 and CDR2 from the germline V gene are LGHNA and YSLEER. Here the CDR3 reads CASSQTTGGYGYTF. CDR3 nucleotides: TGCGCCAGCAGCCAGACGACAGGGGGCTATGGCTACACCTTC.

This chain connects TRBV28 to TRBJ1-5; D may be TRBD1 (6 bases). The CDR3 extends over 14 amino acids. The germline CDR1 and CDR2 sequences are MDHEN and SYDVKM. The V and J ends lost 4 bases and 11 bases respectively, with 18 bases between them. The DNA of the CDR3 is TGTGCCAGCAGTTCCAGACCCCAGACAGGATCCCAGCATTTT. Translation gives CASSSRPQTGSQHF. The whole variable domain, remainder taken from reference TRBV28 and TRBJ1-5, is DVKVTQSSRYLVKRTGEKVFLECVQDMDHENMFWYRQDPGLGLRLIYFSYDVKMKEKGDIPEGYSVSREKKERFSLILESASTNQTSMYLCASSSRPQTGSQHFGDGTRLSIL.

This clone showed up just a few times. The CDR3 spells CATIPRGRGYGYTF. The CDR3 DNA sequence: TGTGCCACAATCCCCAGGGGGCGCGGCTATGGCTACACCTTC. The J gene is TRBJ1-2, the V gene TRBV5-8; 8 bases map to TRBD1. CDR3 size: 14 residues. J lost 4 bases, V lost 9 bases, and 11 bases had no gene match. Germline CDR1 is SGHTS and CDR2 is YDEGEE.

V is TRBV19 and J is TRBJ2-2; no firm D call. Germline values: CDR1 LNHDA, CDR2 SQIVND (reference sequence). The CDR3 has 14 amino acids. V lost 5 bases and J 3 bases, leaving 10 bases between the germline ends. DNA of the CDR3: TGTGCCAGTAGTTCCCAAGCGCACACCGGGGAGCTGTTTTTT. Encoded protein: CASSSQAHTGELFF. The complete variable domain, with remaining parts taken from reference TRBV19 and TRBJ2-2, reads DGGITQSPKYLFRKEGQNVTLSCEQNLNHDAMYWYRQDPGQGLRLIYYSQIVNDFQKGDIAEGYSVSREKKESFPLTVTSAQKNPTAFYLCASSSQAHTGELFFGEGSRLTVL.